The clone carrying this T cell receptor (beta chain) was picked up a small number of times. Researchers tagged individual cDNA molecules with unique molecular identifiers. TCRdb recomputed calls from the 5' RACE reads with MiXCR, one row per CDR3 protein. The sample has roughly 86,000 distinct CDR3 sequences, over 5% seen once. The data stem from a study of early T cells in non-severe SARS-CoV-2 infection. Study overall: It was bulk RNA from unsorted whole blood that was sequenced, and the chains were unpaired.

This CDR3 region has 14 residues. Trimming pared 9 bases from V and 2 bases from J, leaving 15 bases between. The V gene's germline CDR1 is LNHDA and CDR2 SQIVND (reference sequence). The V call is TRBV19, the J call TRBJ2-3; the D gene is possibly TRBD1 (6 bases). The sequenced sample consisted of whole blood. The receptor was isolated from an adult who was a healthcare worker with PCR-confirmed SARS-CoV-2 infection or an uninfected control (not recorded which). The DNA for the CDR3 is TGTGCCAGCGGGGATTGGGGGCCCACAGATACGCAGTATTTT. Amino acids: CASGDWGPTDTQYF.